Below are 16 T cell receptor beta chains sequenced from a single sample in a study of CD8 T cells in ankylosing spondylitis. TCRdb reprocessed the 5' RACE reads with MiXCR, giving one entry per CDR3 protein. In the table there are fewer than 250,000 distinct CDR3 sequences, over 30% of which are singletons. Sequenced sample: blood, either unsorted or a sorted T cell fraction (not recorded which). Every receptor here comes from a male donor with ankylosing spondylitis or in good health (not recorded which).

This chain joins TRBV20-1 and TRBJ2-4, with 7 bases matching TRBD1. V dropped 2 bases and J dropped 8; count of bases not matched to a gene: 12. CDR3 length: 15 residues. CDR1 and CDR2 (germline): DFQATT, SNEGSKA (reference sequence). The CDR3 sequence: CSARRGRGFGDIQYF. CDR3 in DNA: TGCAGTGCTAGAAGGGGGCGCGGATTTGGAGACATTCAGTACTTC.

In its sample, this clonotype was seen a few times. This chain's CDR3 is CSARAGTGRETQYF. The CDR3 DNA reads TGCAGTGCTAGAGCCGGGACGGGTAGAGAGACCCAGTACTTC. V is TRBV20-1 and J is TRBJ2-5; D possibly matches TRBD1 or TRBD2 (5 bases each). Trimming removed 1 base at V and 4 bases at J, with 13 bases between. Germline lookup yields CDR1 DFQATT and CDR2 SNEGSKA (reference sequence). The CDR3 is 14 amino acids.

The chain recombines TRBV5-1 with TRBJ2-7; 7 positions match TRBD1. V lost 4 bases to trimming and J lost 2 bases; unmatched junction nucleotides: 9. Germline-derived CDR1 and CDR2 are SGHRS and YFSETQ. The CDR3 is 15 residues long. The CDR3 coding sequence is TGCGCCAGCAGCCTTCGACAGGGAGCGACCTACGAGCAGTACTTC. Its protein is CASSLRQGATYEQYF.

V usage is TRBV27 and J usage is TRBJ1-3; 7 nucleotides line up with TRBD1. The CDR3 runs to 14 residues. Germline-derived CDR1 and CDR2 are MNHEY and SMNVEV (reference sequence). V dropped 5 bases and J dropped 6; count of bases not matched to a gene: 7. Written as DNA, the CDR3 is TGTGCCAGCAGTCCAACAGGGGAGGTAAACACCATATATTTT. The encoded protein is CASSPTGEVNTIYF.

The rearrangement links TRBV12-3 or TRBV12-4 to TRBJ2-2; D unclear. The length of the CDR3 is 13 residues. V lost 7 bases, J lost 4 bases, and 10 bases lay in between. The CDR3 loop reads CASTASGTGELFF. The CDR3 DNA reads TGTGCCAGCACGGCTTCGGGCACCGGGGAGCTGTTTTTT.

The V and J genes are TRBV20-1 and TRBJ2-7; TRBD1 agrees at 10 bases. Germline trimming cut 3 bases from V and 3 bases from J; bases unmatched to any gene: 2. CDR1 and CDR2 from the germline V gene are DFQATT and SNEGSKA (reference sequence). This CDR3 is 13 amino acids long. The CDR3 nucleotides read TGCAGTGCTAGGGGGACAGGGGTCTACGAGCAGTACTTC. Its protein is CSARGTGVYEQYF.

The chain links TRBV7-2 to TRBJ1-5, with a possible D match to TRBD1 (5 bases). The CDR3 totals 14 residues. V was cut by 2 bases and J by 6 bases, with 11 bases left in between. Germline CDR1 is SGHTA and CDR2 is FQGNSA. CDR3 nucleotide sequence: TGTGCCAGCAGCTTAACGCAGGGCCTTCAGCCCCAGCATTTT. Translating it yields CASSLTQGLQPQHF. Supplemented by reference TRBV7-2 and TRBJ1-5, the full variable domain reads GAGVSQSPSNKVTEKGKDVELRCDPISGHTALYWYRQSLGQGLEFLIYFQGNSAPDKSGLPSDRFSAERTGGSVSTLTIQRTQQEDSAVYLCASSLTQGLQPQHFGDGTRLSIL.

The CDR3 region is CASSLGLSQETQYF. The DNA for the CDR3 is TGTGCCAGCAGCTTAGGGCTGAGCCAAGAGACCCAGTACTTC. The chain combines TRBV7-2 with TRBJ2-5; no definite D call. Trimming cost V 1 base and J 1 base, with 7 bases left between them. Looked up from germline, CDR1 is SGHTA and CDR2 is FQGNSA. The CDR3 spans 14 residues.

The chain couples TRBV28 to TRBJ2-1; no clear D gene. Germline CDR1 and CDR2: MDHEN and SYDVKM. Trimming cost V 8 bases and J 3 bases, with 8 bases left between them. The CDR3 contains 12 residues. The DNA of the CDR3 is TGTGCCAGCTTATTACGCTACAATGAGCAGTTCTTC. Encoded protein: CASLLRYNEQFF.

This clonotype appeared a few times. The chain couples TRBV7-9 to TRBJ1-5; D is possibly TRBD1 (6 bases). This CDR3 has 16 amino acids. Germline values: CDR1 SEHNR, CDR2 FQNEAQ (reference sequence). Trimming stripped 5 bases from V and 1 base from J, with 15 bases between. CDR3 DNA sequence: TGTGCCAGCAGCCCGCCGAGAGACAGGAGCAATCAGCCCCAGCATTTT. The encoded protein is CASSPPRDRSNQPQHF.

In this sample, this clonotype turned up a few times. The J gene is TRBJ1-1, the V gene TRBV20-1, with a tentative D call TRBD1 (6 bases). The germline V gene has CDR1 DFQATT and CDR2 SNEGSKA (reference sequence). Trimming shortened V by 0 bases and J by 3 bases, and 14 bases separated the two germline ends. The CDR3 spans 15 residues. Here the CDR3 DNA reads TGCAGTGCTAGAGATCTTCGGGGGCCGGACACTGAAGCTTTCTTT. Amino acids: CSARDLRGPDTEAFF.

The sample holds a few counts of this clonotype. This chain joins TRBV25-1 and TRBJ2-3; D is undetermined. The CDR3 length is 14 residues. V was pared by 3 bases and J by 2 bases, with 9 bases between. Germline V gene sequence: CDR1 MGHDK, CDR2 SYGVNS. CDR3 in DNA: TGTGCCAGCAGTGATGCTGGGCCCACAGATACGCAGTATTTT. It translates to CASSDAGPTDTQYF.

The chain carries TRBV20-1 and TRBJ2-3; no reliable D call. V shed 2 bases and J shed 2 bases, with 17 bases lying between them. There are 16 residues in the CDR3. From germline, CDR1 is DFQATT and CDR2 SNEGSKA (reference sequence). The CDR3 loop is CSARPPRAPTTDTQYF. CDR3 DNA sequence: TGCAGTGCTAGACCCCCCCGGGCCCCAACCACAGATACGCAGTATTTT.

The rearrangement links TRBV11-2 to TRBJ2-4; D is unclear. The V gene's germline CDR1 is SGHAT and CDR2 FQNNGV. The CDR3 is 13 amino acids. The germline V and J ends were trimmed by 3 bases and 7 bases, with 10 bases remaining between them. The CDR3 DNA reads TGTGCCAGCAGCTTGGGCGGTCACAACATTCAGTACTTC. Protein sequence: CASSLGGHNIQYF.

The chain carries TRBV11-2 and TRBJ2-5; 10 bases are shared with TRBD1. Per the germline V gene, CDR1 is SGHAT and CDR2 is FQNNGV. Trimming took 5 bases from V and 3 from J; bases not matched to a gene: 6. CDR3 size: 15 residues. The CDR3 is CASSVGQGLEETQYF. In DNA form, the CDR3 reads TGTGCCAGCAGCGTGGGACAGGGGTTGGAAGAGACCCAGTACTTC.

This clonotype showed up many times. J is TRBJ1-1 and V is TRBV12-3 or TRBV12-4, with D unclear. This CDR3 has 11 amino acids. V dropped 3 bases and J dropped 4 bases, with 3 bases sitting between them. The CDR3 DNA follows: TGTGCCAGCAGTTTTGGCACTGAAGCTTTCTTT. It encodes CASSFGTEAFF.